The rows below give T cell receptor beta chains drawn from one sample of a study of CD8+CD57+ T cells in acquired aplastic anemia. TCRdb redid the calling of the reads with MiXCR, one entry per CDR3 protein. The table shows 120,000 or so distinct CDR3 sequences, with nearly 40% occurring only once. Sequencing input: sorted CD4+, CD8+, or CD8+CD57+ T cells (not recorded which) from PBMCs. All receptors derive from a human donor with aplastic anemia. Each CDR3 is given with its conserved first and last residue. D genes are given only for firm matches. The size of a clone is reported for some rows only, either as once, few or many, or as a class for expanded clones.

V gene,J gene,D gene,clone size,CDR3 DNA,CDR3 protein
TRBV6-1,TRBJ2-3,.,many,TGTGCCAGCAAACGGGCCATCATAGATACGCAGTATTTT,CASKRAIIDTQYF
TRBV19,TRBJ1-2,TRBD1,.,TGTGCCAGTAGTCCCTTCCAGGGGGCTCAGGCCTATGGCTACACCTTC,CASSPFQGAQAYGYTF
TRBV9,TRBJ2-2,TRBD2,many,TGTGCCAGCAGCGTATGGGGGGGAGGTGCCGGGGAGCTGTTTTTT,CASSVWGGGAGELFF
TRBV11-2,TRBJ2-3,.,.,TGTGCCAGCAGCTTGGGAAGGGGGGGTGTCACAGATACGCAGTATTTT,CASSLGRGGVTDTQYF
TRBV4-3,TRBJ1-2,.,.,TGCGCCAGCAGCCAAGATACGCATCCAGGGACCGGTTATGGCTACACCTTC,CASSQDTHPGTGYGYTF
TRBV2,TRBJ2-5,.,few,TGTGCCAGCAGTGGGGGACTTCAAGAGACCCAGTACTTC,CASSGGLQETQYF
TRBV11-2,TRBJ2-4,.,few,TGTGCCAGCAGCTTAAGCTCCGTTGGAGCCAAAAACATTCAGTACTTC,CASSLSSVGAKNIQYF
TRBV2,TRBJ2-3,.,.,TGTGCCTGCAGCGTTCTGGGGCAGCCCCAGTATTTT,CACSVLGQPQYF
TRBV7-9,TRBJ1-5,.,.,TGTGCCAGCAGCTCGGCGAATCAGCCCCAGCATTTT,CASSSANQPQHF
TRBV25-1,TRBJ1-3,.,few,TGTGCCAGCAGTGAAGGGGCAGGGGATCGAGGGGGTATGGGAAACACCATATATTTT,CASSEGAGDRGGMGNTIYF
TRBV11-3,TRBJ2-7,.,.,TGTGCCAGCAGCTTAGTAGTGGACTACGAGCAGTACTTC,CASSLVVDYEQYF
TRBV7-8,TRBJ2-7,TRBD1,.,TGTGCCAGCCGCCGACAGGGCTACGAGCAGTACTTC,CASRRQGYEQYF
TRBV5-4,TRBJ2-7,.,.,TGTGCCAGCAGCTTCACGGACAGCTACGAGCAGTACTTC,CASSFTDSYEQYF
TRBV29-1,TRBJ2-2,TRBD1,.,TGCAGCGCAACTCAAACAGGGGTGGCCGGGGAGCTGTTTTTT,CSATQTGVAGELFF
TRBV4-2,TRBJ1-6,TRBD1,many,TGTGCCAGCAGCCAAGATCTCACAGGGGAAAATTCACCCCTCCACTTT,CASSQDLTGENSPLHF
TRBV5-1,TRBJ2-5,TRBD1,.,TGCGCCAGCAGCTTGGGGGGGACAGGGCAAGAGACCCAGTACTTC,CASSLGGTGQETQYF
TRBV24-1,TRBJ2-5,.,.,TGTGCCACCAGTGACCCGAAGGTCCTTTTGGGAGAGACCCAGTACTTC,CATSDPKVLLGETQYF
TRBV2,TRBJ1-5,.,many,TGTGCCAGCAGTCAGGGTGTGAATCAGCCCCAGCATTTT,CASSQGVNQPQHF
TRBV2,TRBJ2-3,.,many,TGTGCCAGCAGTCTTATCACAGATACGCAGTATTTT,CASSLITDTQYF
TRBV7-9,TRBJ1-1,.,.,TGTGCCAGCAGCGTTACCGGGACGGAAGCTTTCTTT,CASSVTGTEAFF
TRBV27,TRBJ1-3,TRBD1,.,TGTGCCAGCAGTATAACCGGGACAGACTTCGCTGGAAACACCATATATTTT,CASSITGTDFAGNTIYF
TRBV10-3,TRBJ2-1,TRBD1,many,TGTGCCACCTGGACAGGGGGGGGGAATGAGCAGTTCTTC,CATWTGGGNEQFF
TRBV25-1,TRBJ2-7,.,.,TGTGCCAGCAGTCCGGGACACCTTTACGAGCAGTACTTC,CASSPGHLYEQYF
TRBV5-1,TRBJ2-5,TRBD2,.,TGCGCCAGCAGCTTGGCCTTGCGGGGGGAGACCCAGTACTTC,CASSLALRGETQYF
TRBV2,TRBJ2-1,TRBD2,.,TGTGCCAGCAGGGTTAGCGGGGGTAATGAGCAGTTCTTC,CASRVSGGNEQFF
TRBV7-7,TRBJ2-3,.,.,TGTGCCAGCAGCGCGGGACGAACGATTACAGATACGCAGTATTTT,CASSAGRTITDTQYF